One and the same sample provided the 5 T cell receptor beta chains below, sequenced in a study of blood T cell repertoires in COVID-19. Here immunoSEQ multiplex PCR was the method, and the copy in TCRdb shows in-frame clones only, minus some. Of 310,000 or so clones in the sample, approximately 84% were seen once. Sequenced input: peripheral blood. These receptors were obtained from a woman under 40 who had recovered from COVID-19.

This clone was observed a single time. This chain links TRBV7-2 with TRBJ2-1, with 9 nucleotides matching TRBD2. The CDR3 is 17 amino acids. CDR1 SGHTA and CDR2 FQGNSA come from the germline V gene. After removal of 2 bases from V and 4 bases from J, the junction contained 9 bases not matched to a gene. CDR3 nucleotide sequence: TGTGCCAGCAGCTTAAGGACGGGCGGGGGGGCATACAATGAGCAGTTCTTC. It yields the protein CASSLRTGGGAYNEQFF. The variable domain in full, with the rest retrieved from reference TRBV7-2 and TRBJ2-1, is GAGVSQSPSNKVTEKGKDVELRCDPISGHTALYWYRQSLGQGLEFLIYFQGNSAPDKSGLPSDRFSAERTGGSVSTLTIQRTQQEDSAVYLCASSLRTGGGAYNEQFFGPGTRLTVL.

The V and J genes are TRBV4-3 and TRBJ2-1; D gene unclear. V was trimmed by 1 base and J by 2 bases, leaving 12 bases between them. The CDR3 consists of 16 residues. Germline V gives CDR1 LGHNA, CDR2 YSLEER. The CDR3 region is CASSQGGTYTYNEQFF. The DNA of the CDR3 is TGCGCCAGCAGCCAAGGCGGAACATACACCTACAATGAGCAGTTCTTC.

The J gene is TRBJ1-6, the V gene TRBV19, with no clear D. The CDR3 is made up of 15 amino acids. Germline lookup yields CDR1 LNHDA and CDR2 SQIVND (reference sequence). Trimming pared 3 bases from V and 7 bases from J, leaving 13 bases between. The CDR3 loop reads CASSIRTAYNSPLHF. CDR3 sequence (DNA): TGTGCCAGTAGTATCCGTACAGCTTACAATTCACCCCTCCACTTT. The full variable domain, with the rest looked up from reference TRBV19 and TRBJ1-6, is DGGITQSPKYLFRKEGQNVTLSCEQNLNHDAMYWYRQDPGQGLRLIYYSQIVNDFQKGDIAEGYSVSREKKESFPLTVTSAQKNPTAFYLCASSIRTAYNSPLHFGNGTRLTVT.

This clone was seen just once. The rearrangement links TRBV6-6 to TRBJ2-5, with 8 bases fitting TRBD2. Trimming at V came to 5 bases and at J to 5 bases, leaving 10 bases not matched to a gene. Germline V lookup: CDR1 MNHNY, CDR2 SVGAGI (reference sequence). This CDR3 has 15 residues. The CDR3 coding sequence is TGTGCCAGCAGTCCCCGTAGCGGGGTGGGTGAGACCCAGTACTTC. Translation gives CASSPRSGVGETQYF.

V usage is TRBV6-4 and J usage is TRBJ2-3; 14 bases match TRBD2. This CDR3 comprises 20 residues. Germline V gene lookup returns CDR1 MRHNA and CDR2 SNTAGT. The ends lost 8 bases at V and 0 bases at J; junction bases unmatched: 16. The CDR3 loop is CASGPITGLAGVGSTDTQYF. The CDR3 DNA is TGTGCCAGCGGCCCCATAACGGGACTAGCGGGAGTGGGGAGCACAGATACGCAGTATTTT.